The 22 T cell receptor beta chains listed next were all sequenced from one sample in a study of blood T cell repertoires in COVID-19. Here immunoSEQ multiplex PCR was the method, and the copy in TCRdb shows in-frame clones only, minus some. The sample shows under 200,000 clones, around four fifths of them seen only once. The sample comprised peripheral blood. The receptors here all came from a woman between 70 and 85 years old who had recovered from COVID-19.

This clone was seen only a few times. This chain joins TRBV9 and TRBJ1-3; D gene ambiguous. The germline CDR1 and CDR2 sequences are SGDLS and YYNGEE. V lost 3 bases and J lost 4, with 14 bases in between. The CDR3 contains 15 residues. CDR3 bases: TGTGCCAGCAGCGAGCAGGAACTCCGAGGAAACACCATATATTTT. Amino acid sequence: CASSEQELRGNTIYF.

The rearrangement links TRBV21-1 to TRBJ1-1. TRBV21-1 is a pseudogene locus. This CDR3 is 14 amino acids long. CDR3 DNA: TGTGCCAGCAGCAAAGGCAGCGTGAACACTGAAGCTTTCTTT. It encodes CASSKGSVNTEAFF.

Worth noting for this clone: The germline gene is not matched at one end of the junction; a read error may be the cause. V gene TRBV7-7 combines with J gene TRBJ2-2; 11 bases agree with TRBD2. The CDR3 covers 19 residues. Per the germline V gene, CDR1 is SSHAT and CDR2 is FNYEAQ (reference sequence). In DNA, the CDR3 is TGTGCTAGCAGCGCCCTTACTAGCGGGGGTACCTGGAACACCGGGGAGCTGTTTTTT. Its protein product is CASSALTSGGTWNTGELFF.

CDR3 loop: CASGQDRGKETQYF. CDR3 coding DNA: TGTGCCAGCGGCCAGGACAGGGGTAAAGAGACCCAGTACTTC. The V gene is TRBV6-2 or TRBV6-3, the J gene TRBJ2-5, with 9 bases identical to TRBD1. In germline, CDR1 is MNHEY, CDR2 SVGEGT. V shed 8 bases and J 3 bases; nucleotides not matched to a gene: 7. The CDR3 sequence is 14 residues long.

This clone was observed a few times. The gene calls are TRBV5-1 and TRBJ2-3; D is possibly TRBD2 (6 bases). Germline values: CDR1 SGHRS, CDR2 YFSETQ. CDR3 length equals 16 residues. The V and J ends lost 1 base and 5 bases respectively, with 17 bases between them. The CDR3, as DNA: TGCGCCAGCAGCTTGAGTTCTACGGGAGCGGGAGATACGCAGTATTTT. Translating it yields CASSLSSTGAGDTQYF.

The chain has TRBV27 and TRBJ2-6, with D unclear. The germline CDR1 and CDR2 sequences are MNHEY and SMNVEV (reference sequence). The CDR3 is 16 residues long. Between the trimmed V and J ends, which lost 5 bases and 0 bases, there was a span of 11 bases. The CDR3 DNA sequence: TGTGCCAGCAGTCCTACAGCAATCTCTGGGGCCAACGTCCTGACTTTC. Amino acids: CASSPTAISGANVLTF.

This chain uses TRBV19 with TRBJ1-2, with 8 nucleotides matching TRBD1. Looked up from germline, CDR1 is LNHDA and CDR2 is SQIVND (reference sequence). The CDR3 extends over 13 amino acids. Unmatched junction bases numbered 6, after V lost 4 bases and J lost 8 bases. The CDR3 DNA reads TGTGCCAGTAGTACAGGGGGCCCTTGGGGCTACACCTTC. This sequence encodes CASSTGGPWGYTF.

V usage is TRBV6-6 and J usage is TRBJ1-1; tentative D call: TRBD1 (6 bases). CDR1 is MNHNY, CDR2 SVGAGI, per germline (reference sequence). CDR3 length: 13 residues. V was pared by 10 bases and J by 1 base, with 13 bases between. The CDR3 nucleotides read TGTGCCATCGGGGGAGGGGGGAACACTGAAGCTTTCTTT. It codes for CAIGGGGNTEAFF.

The chain uses TRBV4-1 and TRBJ2-7; 8 bases fit TRBD2. V shed 0 bases, J shed 7 bases, and the junction held 11 bases outside the gene matches. The CDR3 has 16 residues. The germline V gene encodes CDR1 MGHRA and CDR2 YSYEKL. The CDR3 spells CASSQDTRGGRWEQYF. For the CDR3, the DNA is TGCGCCAGCAGCCAAGATACCCGGGGGGGCCGGTGGGAGCAGTACTTC.

The chain couples TRBV7-8 to TRBJ1-1; no firm D call. With 2 bases removed from V and 5 bases from J, the gap between germline ends came to 9 bases. There are 13 residues in the CDR3. CDR1 is SGHVS, CDR2 FQNEAQ, per germline. CDR3 nucleotides: TGTGCCAGCAGCTTAAGAGAGAGAACTGAAGCTTTCTTT. Protein: CASSLRERTEAFF.

The sample holds one count of this clone. J is TRBJ2-7 and V is TRBV10-3; TRBD2 aligns across 11 bases. V lost 6 bases and J lost 1; bases outside the gene matches: 11. Germline V CDR1 and CDR2: ENHRY, SYGVKD. The CDR3 length is 17 residues. CDR3 in amino acids: CAIRGTSGTITSYEQYF. CDR3 DNA sequence: TGTGCCATCAGGGGGACTAGCGGAACCATCACGTCCTACGAGCAGTACTTC.

This clone was seen more than once but under ten times. The chain combines TRBV11-3 with TRBJ2-3; 9 bases line up with TRBD2. V lost 5 bases, J lost 6 bases, and 6 bases stayed unmatched. The CDR3 is 14 amino acids. The germline gives CDR1 SGHNT, CDR2 YENEEA. The CDR3 nucleotides read TGTGCCAGCAGCGAAGGGCGGGAGGGGGATACGCAGTATTTT. It is translated as CASSEGREGDTQYF.

The V call is TRBV5-1, the J call TRBJ2-5, with D perhaps matching TRBD1 (5 bases). V gave up 4 bases and J gave up 0 bases, with 10 bases separating them. The length of the CDR3 is 14 residues. The V gene's germline CDR1 is SGHRS and CDR2 YFSETQ. The CDR3 nucleotides are TGCGCCAGCAGCCCGCAGGGAAACCAAGAGACCCAGTACTTC. This codes for CASSPQGNQETQYF.

This clone was picked up a small number of times. V usage is TRBV6-5 and J usage is TRBJ2-1; 7 bases map to TRBD2. Germline CDR1 MNHEY, CDR2 SVGAGI. The ends lost 8 bases at V and 4 bases at J; junction bases unmatched: 11. This CDR3 has 15 amino acids. The CDR3 sequence is CASGGGTKDYNEQFF. The DNA of the CDR3 is TGTGCCAGCGGGGGGGGGACTAAGGATTACAATGAGCAGTTCTTC.

In this sample, this clone turned up a few times. V is TRBV30 and J is TRBJ2-4; the match to TRBD1 covers 7 bases. CDR3 length equals 15 residues. V lost 6 bases, J lost 0 bases, and 8 bases stayed unmatched. Germline assignment: CDR1 GTSNPN and CDR2 SVGIG (reference sequence). CDR3 amino acids: CACKNRGLAKNIQYF. The CDR3 DNA reads TGTGCCTGCAAGAACAGGGGTCTAGCCAAAAACATTCAGTACTTC.

This chain links TRBV5-1 with TRBJ1-1, with a weak D call TRBD1 (5 bases). Trimming pared 4 bases from V and 4 bases from J, leaving 14 bases between. The CDR3 contains 14 residues. Germline V gives CDR1 SGHRS, CDR2 YFSETQ. The CDR3 here is CASSPLPGGTEAFF. The CDR3 region has the DNA TGCGCCAGCAGCCCCCTCCCCGGGGGCACTGAAGCTTTCTTT.

This clone was seen a few times. The chain employs TRBV5-4 and TRBJ2-2; 12 bases map to TRBD2. V lost 1 base, J lost 4 bases, and 5 bases stayed unmatched. CDR3 length equals 17 residues. CDR1 and CDR2 (germline): SGHNT, YYREEE (reference sequence). The CDR3 loop is CASSLPSGGAATGELFF. The CDR3 DNA sequence: TGTGCCAGCAGCTTGCCTAGCGGGGGGGCCGCCACCGGGGAGCTGTTTTTT.

The chain recombines TRBV7-2 with TRBJ1-5; D is uncertain. This CDR3 is built from 13 residues. The V and J ends lost 2 bases and 5 bases respectively, with 7 bases between them. CDR1 and CDR2 from the germline V gene are SGHTA and FQGNSA. This CDR3 reads CASSLLRDQPQHF. The CDR3 nucleotides read TGTGCCAGCAGCTTATTACGGGATCAGCCCCAGCATTTT.

V is TRBV5-6 and J is TRBJ1-1; D not resolved. Germline V lookup: CDR1 SGHDT, CDR2 YYEEEE. V dropped 4 bases and J dropped 6 bases, with 16 bases sitting between them. This CDR3 spans 14 amino acids. This CDR3 reads CASSPVPTRAEAFF. In nucleotides, the CDR3 is TGTGCCAGCAGCCCCGTTCCAACCCGGGCTGAAGCTTTCTTT. Based on the CDR3 plus reference TRBV5-6 and TRBJ1-1, the full variable domain is DAGVTQSPTHLIKTRGQQVTLRCSPKSGHDTVSWYQQALGQGPQFIFQYYEEEERQRGNFPDRFSGHQFPNYSSELNVNALLLGDSALYLCASSPVPTRAEAFFGQGTRLTVV.

The count of this clone is one. V usage is TRBV18 and J usage is TRBJ2-7; D may be TRBD1 (6 bases). This CDR3 has 14 amino acids. V lost 4 bases and J 2 bases, leaving 12 bases between the germline ends. Germline-derived CDR1 and CDR2 are KGHSH and LQKENI. CDR3 residues: CASSLNRDTYEQYF. The CDR3 coding sequence is TGTGCCAGCTCACTTAACAGGGATACCTACGAGCAGTACTTC.

The chain has TRBV7-8 and TRBJ1-1, with no clear D. This CDR3 comprises 13 residues. Trimming shortened V by 5 bases and J by 3 bases, and 10 bases separated the two germline ends. Germline CDR1 and CDR2: SGHVS and FQNEAQ. The CDR3 DNA reads as TGTGCCAGCAGCGATGACGGGGACACTGAAGCTTTCTTT. Its protein is CASSDDGDTEAFF.

V and J are TRBV29-1 and TRBJ2-1; D possibly corresponds to TRBD1 (6 bases). The germline CDR1 and CDR2 sequences are SQVTM and ANQGSEA. Trimming removed 7 bases from V and 2 bases from J, with 18 bases in between. CDR3 size: 15 residues. The CDR3 spells CSAQGTPKAYNEQFF. The CDR3 region has the DNA TGCAGCGCCCAGGGGACCCCCAAAGCCTACAATGAGCAGTTCTTC.